Following are 5 T cell receptor beta chains from one sample sequenced in a study of T-cell reconstitution after alpha-beta-depleted transplantation in children. Unique molecular identifiers were used in preparing the TCRbeta library. Via MiXCR, TCRdb re-called the PCR reads, giving one row per CDR3 protein. Here the sample spans just under 350,000 distinct CDR3 sequences, around 15% being singletons. This material consisted of PBMCs, mostly from graft donor cells, taken 360 days after TCRalphabeta/CD19-depleted stem cell transplant. These TCRs come from a male patient aged 2 to 9 who had a stem cell transplant for acute lymphoblastic leukemia, so the T cells may come from the graft donor.

V gene TRBV12-3 or TRBV12-4 combines with J gene TRBJ2-1, with 12 bases matching TRBD2. This CDR3 region has 16 residues. V lost 6 bases and J lost 9; bases outside the gene matches: 12. The CDR3 spells CASRTGPTSGSGEQFF. As DNA, the CDR3 is TGTGCCAGCAGAACGGGGCCGACTAGCGGGAGCGGTGAGCAGTTCTTC.

The table lists this clonotype with a few counts. This chain links TRBV27 with TRBJ1-6; D possibly corresponds to TRBD1 (6 bases). This CDR3 region has 15 residues. Between the trimmed V and J ends, which lost 4 bases and 6 bases, there was a span of 13 bases. Germline lookup yields CDR1 MNHEY and CDR2 SMNVEV (reference sequence). As DNA, the CDR3 is TGTGCCAGCAGTTGGGGAGCCAGGGGTAATTCACCCCTCCACTTT. Translated: CASSWGARGNSPLHF.

The chain combines TRBV3-1 with TRBJ2-7; D gene unclear. The V gene lost 1 base and the J gene lost 3 bases, with 13 bases spanning the gap. CDR3 length: 15 amino acids. Germline V gene data show CDR1 as LGHDT and CDR2 as YNNKEL (reference sequence). The CDR3 DNA follows: TGTGCCAGCAGCCAAGGGGCAGGTCCCGGCTACGAGCAGTACTTC. The encoded protein is CASSQGAGPGYEQYF.

This clonotype was detected a few times. The chain combines TRBV7-9 with TRBJ2-3, with D possibly being TRBD2 (6 bases). The germline V gene has CDR1 SEHNR and CDR2 FQNEAQ (reference sequence). The CDR3 covers 14 residues. V was clipped by 2 bases and J by 8 bases, with 14 bases between them. CDR3: CASSLQGRAGTQYF. The CDR3 nucleotides are TGTGCCAGCAGCTTACAGGGCAGAGCGGGTACGCAGTATTTT.

The genes are TRBV5-1 and TRBJ2-5; D unclear. This CDR3 comprises 15 residues. Germline V lookup: CDR1 SGHRS, CDR2 YFSETQ. Between the trimmed V and J ends, which lost 0 bases and 3 bases, there was a span of 12 bases. The CDR3 spells CASSLVSAREETQYF. CDR3 nucleotides: TGCGCCAGCAGCTTGGTCTCGGCTCGTGAAGAGACCCAGTACTTC.